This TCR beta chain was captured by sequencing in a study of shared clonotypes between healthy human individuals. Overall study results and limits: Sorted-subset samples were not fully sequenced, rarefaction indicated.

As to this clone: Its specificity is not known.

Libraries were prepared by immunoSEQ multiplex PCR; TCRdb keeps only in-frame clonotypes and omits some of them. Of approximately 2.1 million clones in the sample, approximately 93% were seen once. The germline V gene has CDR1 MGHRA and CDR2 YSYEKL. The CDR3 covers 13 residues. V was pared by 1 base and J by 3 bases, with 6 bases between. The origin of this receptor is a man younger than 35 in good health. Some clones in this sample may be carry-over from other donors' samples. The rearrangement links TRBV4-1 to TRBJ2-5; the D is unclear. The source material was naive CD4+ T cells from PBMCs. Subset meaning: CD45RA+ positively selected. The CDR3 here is CASSQGSKETQYF. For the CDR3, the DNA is TGCGCCAGCAGCCAAGGATCGAAAGAGACCCAGTACTTC.